The entry below gives a single T cell receptor beta chain sequence along with its context. What it binds is not known. The data belong to a study of shared clonotypes between healthy human individuals. Across the study: Every donor yielded three CD4 naive, three CD4 memory, two CD8 naive and one CD8 memory plate.

Findings and limits, study-wide: All-four-donor shared clonotypes had higher generation probabilities than non-shared clonotypes did. Sharing across four donors was highest in naive CD4 (approximately 5%) and lowest in memory CD8 (approximately 0.4%).

The CDR3 has 15 amino acids. V lost 4 bases to trimming and J lost 11 bases; unmatched junction nucleotides: 12. Germline V CDR1 and CDR2: SGHNT, YYREEE (reference sequence). Authors' data handling: For the immunoSEQ data, sequences were junction-only without quality scores, so filtering differed. Clones were sequenced by immunoSEQ multiplex PCR, and TCRdb holds only the in-frame ones, with some missing. That table is the source of V, J and clone size, and D and trimming were worked out from the DNA. The table includes over 2 million clones, about 90% detected once. The TCR originated in a man between 18 and 35 years old in good health. Some clones in this sample may be carry-over from other donors' samples. The sequencing input was naive CD4+ T cells from PBMCs. Subset of the sample: CD45RA+ positively selected. The chain joins TRBV5-4 to TRBJ2-2; 9 nucleotides line up with TRBD2. CDR3 loop: CASSAPGLAARELFF. The DNA for the CDR3 is TGTGCCAGCAGCGCGCCGGGACTAGCCGCTCGAGAGCTGTTTTTT.